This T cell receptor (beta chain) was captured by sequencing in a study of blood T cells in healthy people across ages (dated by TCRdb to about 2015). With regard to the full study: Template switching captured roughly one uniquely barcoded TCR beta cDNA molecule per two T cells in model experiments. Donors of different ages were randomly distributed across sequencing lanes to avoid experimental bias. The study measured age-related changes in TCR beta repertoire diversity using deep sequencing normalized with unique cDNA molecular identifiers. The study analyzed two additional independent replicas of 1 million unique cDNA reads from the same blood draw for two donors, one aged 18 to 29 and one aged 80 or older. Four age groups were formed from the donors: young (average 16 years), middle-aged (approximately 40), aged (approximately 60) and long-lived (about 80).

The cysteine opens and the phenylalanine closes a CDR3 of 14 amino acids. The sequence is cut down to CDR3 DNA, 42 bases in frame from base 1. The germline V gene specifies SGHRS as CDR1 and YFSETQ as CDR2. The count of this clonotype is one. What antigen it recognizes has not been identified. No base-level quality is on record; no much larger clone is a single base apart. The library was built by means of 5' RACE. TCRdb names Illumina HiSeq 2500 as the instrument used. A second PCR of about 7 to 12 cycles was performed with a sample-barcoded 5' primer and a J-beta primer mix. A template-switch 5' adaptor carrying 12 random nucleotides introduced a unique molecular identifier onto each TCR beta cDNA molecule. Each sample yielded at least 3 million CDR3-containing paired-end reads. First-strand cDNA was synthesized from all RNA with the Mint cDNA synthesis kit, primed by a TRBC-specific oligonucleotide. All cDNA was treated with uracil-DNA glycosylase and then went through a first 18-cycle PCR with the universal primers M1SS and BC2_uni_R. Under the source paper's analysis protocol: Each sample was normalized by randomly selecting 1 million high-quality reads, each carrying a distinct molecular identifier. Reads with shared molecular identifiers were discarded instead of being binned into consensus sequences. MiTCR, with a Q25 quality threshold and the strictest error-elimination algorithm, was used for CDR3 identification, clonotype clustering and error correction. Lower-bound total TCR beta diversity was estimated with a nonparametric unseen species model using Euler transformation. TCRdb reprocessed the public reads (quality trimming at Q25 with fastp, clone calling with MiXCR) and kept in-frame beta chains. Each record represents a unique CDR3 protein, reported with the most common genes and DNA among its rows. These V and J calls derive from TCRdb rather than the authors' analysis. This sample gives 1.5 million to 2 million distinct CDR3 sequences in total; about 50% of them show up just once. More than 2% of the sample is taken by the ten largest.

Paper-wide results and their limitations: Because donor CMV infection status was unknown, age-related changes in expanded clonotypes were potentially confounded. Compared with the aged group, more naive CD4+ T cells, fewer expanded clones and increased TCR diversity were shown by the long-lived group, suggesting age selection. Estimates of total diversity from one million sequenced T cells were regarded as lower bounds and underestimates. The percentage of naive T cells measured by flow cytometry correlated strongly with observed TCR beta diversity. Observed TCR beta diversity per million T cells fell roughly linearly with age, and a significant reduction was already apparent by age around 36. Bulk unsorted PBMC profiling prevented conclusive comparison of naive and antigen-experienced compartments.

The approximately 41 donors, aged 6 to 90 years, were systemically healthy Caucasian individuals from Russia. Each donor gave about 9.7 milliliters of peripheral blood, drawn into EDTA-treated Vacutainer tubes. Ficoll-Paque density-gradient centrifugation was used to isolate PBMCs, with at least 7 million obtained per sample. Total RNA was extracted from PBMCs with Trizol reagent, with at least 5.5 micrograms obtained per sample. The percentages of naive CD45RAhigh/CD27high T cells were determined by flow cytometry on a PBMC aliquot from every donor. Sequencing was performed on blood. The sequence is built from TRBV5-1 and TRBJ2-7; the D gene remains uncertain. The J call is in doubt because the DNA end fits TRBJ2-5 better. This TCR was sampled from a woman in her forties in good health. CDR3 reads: CASSATTASETQYF. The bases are TGCGCCAGCAGCGCCACGACTGCTTCGGAGACCCAGTACTTC.